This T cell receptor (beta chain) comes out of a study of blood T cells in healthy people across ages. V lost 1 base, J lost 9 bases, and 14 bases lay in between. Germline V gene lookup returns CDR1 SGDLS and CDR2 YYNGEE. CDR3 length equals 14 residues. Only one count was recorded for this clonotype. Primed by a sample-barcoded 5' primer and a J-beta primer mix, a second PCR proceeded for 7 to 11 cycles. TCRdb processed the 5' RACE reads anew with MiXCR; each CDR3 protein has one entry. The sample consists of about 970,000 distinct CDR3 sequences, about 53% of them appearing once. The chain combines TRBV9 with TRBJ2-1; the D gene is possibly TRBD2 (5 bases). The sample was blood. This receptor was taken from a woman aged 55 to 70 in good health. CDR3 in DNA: TGTGCCAGCAGCGTATTCCCCCAAAGCGGTGAGCAGTTCTTC. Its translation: CASSVFPQSGEQFF.